One and the same sample provided the 16 T cell receptor beta chains below, sequenced in a study of CD8 T cells in ankylosing spondylitis. TCRdb reprocessed the 5' RACE reads via MiXCR and lists one record per CDR3 protein. The sample yields around 320,000 distinct CDR3 sequences, less than 25% seen once. Sequencing input: blood, either unsorted or a sorted T cell fraction (not recorded which). These receptors were obtained from a female donor with ankylosing spondylitis or in good health (not recorded which).

This clonotype was recorded a few times. The chain carries TRBV7-9 and TRBJ1-4, with 7 positions matching TRBD1. The CDR3 is 15 residues long. J was trimmed by 8 bases and V by 5 bases; bases with no gene match: 11. Per the germline V gene, CDR1 is SEHNR and CDR2 is FQNEAQ (reference sequence). CDR3 loop: CASSLLGTVEEKLFF. CDR3 DNA sequence: TGTGCCAGCAGCCTCTTGGGGACAGTCGAGGAAAAACTGTTTTTT.

This clonotype was seen more than once but under ten times. This sequence joins TRBV11-2 and TRBJ2-1; D is ambiguous. The V gene lost 4 bases and the J gene lost 0 bases, with 16 bases spanning the gap. The CDR3 consists of 17 residues. Per the germline V gene, CDR1 is SGHAT and CDR2 is FQNNGV. The DNA of the CDR3 is TGTGCCAGCAGCTCCGCGGTCGGCAGGAGCTCCTACAATGAGCAGTTCTTC. Its protein product is CASSSAVGRSSYNEQFF.

This clonotype has only a few counts. This chain uses TRBV4-2 with TRBJ2-3; 9 nucleotides align to TRBD2. V trimming: 4 bases; J trimming: 5 bases; junction bases outside the gene matches: 13. This CDR3 region has 17 residues. Germline CDR1 LGHNA, CDR2 YNFKEQ. The DNA of the CDR3 is TGTGCCAGCAGCCCAAGGGGGATAGCGGGAGTGGAAGATACGCAGTATTTT. Encoded protein: CASSPRGIAGVEDTQYF.

The table lists this clonotype with a few counts. The chain joins TRBV5-6 to TRBJ2-7; 7 nucleotides agree with TRBD1. The V gene's germline CDR1 is SGHDT and CDR2 YYEEEE. With V trimmed by 2 bases and J by 5 bases, 4 bases remained unmatched. The CDR3 contains 13 residues. The CDR3 nucleotides are TGTGCCAGCAGCTTACGGGACAGCAACGAGCAGTACTTC. Protein: CASSLRDSNEQYF. Full variable domain (remainder filled in from reference TRBV5-6 and TRBJ2-7): DAGVTQSPTHLIKTRGQQVTLRCSPKSGHDTVSWYQQALGQGPQFIFQYYEEEERQRGNFPDRFSGHQFPNYSSELNVNALLLGDSALYLCASSLRDSNEQYFGPGTRLTVT.

CDR3: CASSERSLGQYFSGANVLTF. The CDR3 coding sequence is TGTGCCAGCAGTGAGAGGTCATTGGGACAGTACTTCTCTGGGGCCAACGTCCTGACTTTC. This sequence joins TRBV6-1 and TRBJ2-6; 7 bases align to TRBD1. Losses at the gene ends were 3 bases for V and 0 bases for J; bases not matched to a gene: 14. This CDR3 comprises 20 residues. Germline V gene data show CDR1 as MNHNS and CDR2 as SASEGT.

This clonotype was observed at least ten times. This rearrangement joins TRBV29-1 to TRBJ1-1, with D possibly TRBD1 on 6 matching bases. CDR3 length: 13 residues. The ends were cut back, 6 bases at V and 2 bases at J, with 13 bases in the middle. Per germline, CDR1 SQVTM and CDR2 ANQGSEA. CDR3 bases: TGCAGCGTAACCTCGACAGGTAACACTGAAGCTTTCTTT. Residues: CSVTSTGNTEAFF.

In its sample, this clonotype was seen a few times. V usage is TRBV20-1 and J usage is TRBJ2-6; D unclear. The V gene's germline CDR1 is DFQATT and CDR2 SNEGSKA (reference sequence). This CDR3 comprises 14 residues. Trimming pared 6 bases from V and 0 bases from J, leaving 9 bases between. The CDR3 loop is CSAARSSGANVLTF. CDR3 nucleotides: TGCAGTGCCGCCCGGAGCTCTGGGGCCAACGTCCTGACTTTC.

The chain is built from TRBV18 and TRBJ2-1, with a possible D match to TRBD1 (6 bases). The V and J ends lost 1 base and 6 bases respectively, with 13 bases between them. The CDR3 totals 15 residues. CDR1 KGHSH and CDR2 LQKENI come from the germline V gene. The CDR3 sequence: CASSPLPGQFNEQFF. The CDR3 region has the DNA TGTGCCAGCTCACCACTCCCCGGACAGTTCAATGAGCAGTTCTTC.

This clonotype was observed a handful of times. The rearrangement links TRBV12-3 or TRBV12-4 to TRBJ2-6, with a tentative D call TRBD2 (5 bases). CDR3 size: 16 residues. Trimming stripped 5 bases from V and 0 bases from J, with 11 bases between. CDR3 DNA sequence: TGTGCCAGCAGTCCAGGACTCGGCTCTGGGGCCAACGTCCTGACTTTC. This encodes CASSPGLGSGANVLTF.

The V gene is TRBV6-2 or TRBV6-3, the J gene TRBJ2-5; TRBD1 matches at 12 bases. CDR1 is MNHEY and CDR2 is SVGEGT in the germline V gene. Germline trimming cut 5 bases from V and 5 bases from J; bases unmatched to any gene: 9. The CDR3 spans 16 residues. CDR3 residues: CASSLPGTGGRETQYF. As DNA, the CDR3 is TGTGCCAGCAGTCTGCCCGGGACAGGGGGCAGGGAGACCCAGTACTTC.

In its sample, this clonotype was seen a few times. The chain uses TRBV20-1 and TRBJ1-5, with a possible D match to TRBD1 (5 bases). CDR1 DFQATT and CDR2 SNEGSKA come from the germline V gene (reference sequence). Trimming pared 6 bases from V and 5 bases from J, leaving 20 bases between. The CDR3 is 15 residues long. The CDR3 nucleotides are TGCAGTGCCATACACCCCCGGGGCCAAGATCAGCCCCAGCATTTT. Its translation is CSAIHPRGQDQPQHF.

This clonotype was observed a few times. The chain is built from TRBV2 and TRBJ2-5; D is possibly TRBD2 (7 bases). The V gene lost 7 bases and the J gene lost 5 bases, with 14 bases spanning the gap. The length of the CDR3 is 13 residues. Per germline, CDR1 SNHLY and CDR2 FYNNEI. CDR3 DNA sequence: TGTGCCAGCATGGGGGGGGCCCTGGAGACCCAGTACTTC. It encodes CASMGGALETQYF.

Comment on this clonotype: The CDR3 does not close with the conserved phenylalanine or tryptophan, likely indicating a read error. The V and J genes are TRBV19 and TRBJ1-5, with D maybe TRBD1 (6 bases). The CDR3 is 15 residues long. Germline CDR1 reads LNHDA; CDR2 reads SQIVND (reference sequence). CDR3 region: CASGIRGTGNQPQHS. The CDR3, as DNA: TGTGCCAGTGGTATAAGGGGGACGGGCAATCAGCCCCAGCATTCT.

The chain carries TRBV12-3 or TRBV12-4 and TRBJ1-2; D is undetermined. The CDR3 length is 14 residues. Trimming pared 7 bases from V and 3 bases from J, leaving 15 bases between. The CDR3 DNA is TGTGCCAGCACCTATTACCTAAGGGACTATGGCTACACCTTC. Protein: CASTYYLRDYGYTF.

The chain carries TRBV6-2 or TRBV6-3 and TRBJ2-5; no reliable D call. The CDR3 loop spans 14 amino acids. Germline V gene data show CDR1 as MNHEY and CDR2 as SVGEGT. V was shortened by 2 bases and J by 3 bases, with 10 bases between the two germline ends. The CDR3 nucleotides are TGTGCCAGCAGTTACCCCCTCATGAAAGAGACCCAGTACTTC. Protein: CASSYPLMKETQYF.

This clonotype appeared a few times. The chain employs TRBV7-2 and TRBJ1-5, with D unclear. This CDR3 contains 14 residues. Germline V gene sequence: CDR1 SGHTA, CDR2 FQGNSA. V was clipped by 0 bases and J by 7 bases, with 10 bases between them. CDR3 sequence reads: CASSLALISQPQHF. CDR3 coding DNA: TGTGCCAGCAGCTTAGCGCTAATTTCCCAGCCCCAGCATTTT.